The clone carrying this TCR beta chain was counted once. This entry is derived from a study of blood T cell repertoires in COVID-19. The CDR3 loop spans 13 amino acids. V lost 5 bases and J 2 bases, leaving 9 bases between the germline ends. The germline gives CDR1 SEHNR, CDR2 FQNEAQ (reference sequence). Clones were sequenced by immunoSEQ multiplex PCR, and TCRdb holds only the in-frame ones, with some missing. In the table there are almost 95,000 clones, about 70% of which are singletons. Sequenced: peripheral blood. This TCR was recovered from a woman in her fifties or sixties in a cohort sampled during active or convalescent COVID-19. The chain joins TRBV7-9 to TRBJ2-5; perhaps TRBD1 as D (5 bases). The CDR3 is CASSLGAQETQYF. CDR3 nucleotides: TGTGCCAGCAGCCTAGGGGCTCAAGAGACCCAGTACTTC.